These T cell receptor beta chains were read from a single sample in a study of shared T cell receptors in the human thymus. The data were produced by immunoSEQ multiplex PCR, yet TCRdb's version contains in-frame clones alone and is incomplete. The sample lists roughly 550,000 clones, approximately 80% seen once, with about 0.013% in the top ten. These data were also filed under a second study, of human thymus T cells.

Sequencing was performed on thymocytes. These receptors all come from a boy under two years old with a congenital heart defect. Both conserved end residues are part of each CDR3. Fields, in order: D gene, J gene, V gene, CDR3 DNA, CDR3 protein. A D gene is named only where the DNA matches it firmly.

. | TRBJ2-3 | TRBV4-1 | TGCGCCAGCAGCCAAGAGGGGCGGGATGGGGCAGATACGCAGTATTTT | CASSQEGRDGADTQYF
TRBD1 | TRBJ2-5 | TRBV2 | TGTGCCAGCAGTCGACAGGGTCGAGAGACCCAGTACTTC | CASSRQGRETQYF
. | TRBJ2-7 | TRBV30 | TGTGCCTGGAGTGTACCCACTCAGCGGGCTGCCTACGAGCAGTACTTC | CAWSVPTQRAAYEQYF
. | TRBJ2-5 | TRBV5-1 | TGCGCCAGCAGCTCTCAAGAGACCCAGTACTTC | CASSSQETQYF
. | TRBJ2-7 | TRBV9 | TGTGCCAGCAGCGTAGGAGGCCCGTCATCATACGAGCAGTACTTC | CASSVGGPSSYEQYF
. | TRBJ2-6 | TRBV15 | TGTGCCACCAGCAGAGCAGGGGGACTGAAGAGCTCTGGGGCCAACGTCCTGACTTTC | CATSRAGGLKSSGANVLTF
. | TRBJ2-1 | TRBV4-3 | TGCGCCAGCAGCCAAGATGGGGGCGGGAGCTCTTCGGATGAGCAGTTCTTC | CASSQDGGGSSSDEQFF
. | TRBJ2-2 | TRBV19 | TGTGCCAGTAGTATAGGGAGGACCGGGGAGCTGTTTTTT | CASSIGRTGELFF
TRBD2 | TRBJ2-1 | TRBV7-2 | TGTGCCAGCAGCTTAGCGGGGACTAGCGGGATCCCTGAGCAGTTCTTC | CASSLAGTSGIPEQFF
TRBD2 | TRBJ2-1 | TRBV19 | TGTGCCAGTAGTATCCTCGGACTAGCGGGTATTGAGCAGTTCTTC | CASSILGLAGIEQFF
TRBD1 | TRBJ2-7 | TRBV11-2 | TGTGCCAGCAGTGCCGTGCCGGACAGGTACGAGCAGTACTTC | CASSAVPDRYEQYF
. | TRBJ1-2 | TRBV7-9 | TGTGCCAGCAGCTTAGACAGGGCCTTCAATGGCTACACCTTC | CASSLDRAFNGYTF
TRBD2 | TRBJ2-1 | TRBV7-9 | TGTGCCAGCAGCTTAGCGAGGGCGGGAGGGCCGAATGAGCAGTTCTTC | CASSLARAGGPNEQFF